A single sample gave rise to the 9 T cell receptor beta chains below, sequenced in a study of kidney transplant recipient with SARS-CoV-2 infection. TCRdb called the reads again in MiXCR, with one record for every CDR3 protein. This sample has some 220,000 distinct CDR3 sequences, with 29% found just once. Sequenced here: a blood sample, sampled at baseline and on day 111 from a kidney transplant recipient. All receptors derive from a young adult male patient who had COVID-19 and was a kidney transplant recipient. The T cells may come from the graft donor.

This clonotype was recorded many times. This sequence joins TRBV20-1 and TRBJ2-7; TRBD2 agrees at 7 bases. Germline assignment: CDR1 DFQATT and CDR2 SNEGSKA (reference sequence). The CDR3 covers 13 residues. V shed 4 bases and J 1 base; nucleotides not matched to a gene: 4. The CDR3 region has the DNA TGCAGTGCTATCCTAGCGGTTTCCTACGAGCAGTACTTC. Its protein product is CSAILAVSYEQYF.

This clonotype showed up many times. V and J are TRBV3-2 and TRBJ2-7; the table's D gene call, TRBD2, was not cross checked with the DNA. TRBV3-2 is a documented pseudogene. The CDR3 is 14 amino acids. The CDR3 nucleotides are TGTGCCAGCAGCCAAGGCGATAAGAGGGTTGAGCAGTACTTC. This sequence encodes CASSQGDKRVEQYF.

Concerning this clonotype: A read error may be the cause here, since a much bigger clone is one base away. The rearrangement joins TRBV5-1 to TRBJ1-6; D gene ambiguous. The CDR3 sequence is 14 residues long. In germline, CDR1 is SGHRS, CDR2 YFSETQ. The CDR3 here is CASSFVFHNSPLRF. The CDR3 coding sequence is TGCGCCAGCAGCTTCGTATTTCATAATTCACCCCTCCGCTTT.

This clonotype has ten or more counts. The chain recombines TRBV10-2 with TRBJ1-2; 11 bases fit TRBD1. V shed 7 bases, J shed 4 bases, and the junction held 2 bases outside the gene matches. Germline loops: CDR1 WSHSY, CDR2 SAAADI. The CDR3 extends over 13 amino acids. CDR3 sequence reads: CASKGTGGYGYTF. The CDR3 region has the DNA TGCGCCAGCAAAGGGACAGGGGGCTATGGCTACACCTTC.

Worth noting for this clonotype: Given a much more abundant clone one base away, this may be a read error. CDR3 protein: CSARLLGGGRRPSSYEQYF. The CDR3 DNA is TGCAGTGCTAGACTCTTAGGAGGAGGGAGGAGGCCAAGCTCCTACGAGCAGTACTTC. The J gene is TRBJ2-4, the V gene TRBV20-1; TRBD2 might be the D (6 bases). The closer fit of TRBJ2-7 to the DNA end suggests the J call may be wrong. Per germline, CDR1 DFQATT and CDR2 SNEGSKA (reference sequence). This CDR3 spans 19 amino acids.

V is TRBV7-2 and J is TRBJ2-1, with a tentative D call TRBD1 (5 bases). V was clipped by 2 bases and J by 9 bases, with 14 bases between them. The CDR3 consists of 14 residues. Germline V lookup: CDR1 SGHTA, CDR2 FQGNSA. In DNA form, the CDR3 reads TGTGCCAGCAGCTTATCCAGTGGGGCTGGTGAGCAGTTCTTC. Translation gives CASSLSSGAGEQFF.

Note on this clonotype: This clone may be a read error of a much larger clone one base away. The V call is TRBV27, the J call TRBJ2-1; D is possibly TRBD2 (6 bases). CDR3 length: 11 residues. In germline, CDR1 is MNHEY, CDR2 SMNVEV (reference sequence). The CDR3 region has the DNA TGTGCCTGCAGTCCGGGACTTGAGCAGTTCTTC. The encoded protein is CACSPGLEQFF.

Details on this clonotype: A single base separates this from a much larger clone, so it may be a read error. The chain combines TRBV7-7 with TRBJ1-2; D is undetermined. CDR3 length equals 17 residues. Germline loops: CDR1 SSHAT, CDR2 FNYEAQ (reference sequence). CDR3 sequence reads: CAGSCYHKCRKTYGYTF. The CDR3 DNA reads as TGTGCCGGCAGCTGTTATCATAAGTGCCGAAAGACCTATGGCTACACCTTC.

Notes on this clonotype: This sequence may be a read error, since a much larger clone differs from it by one base. This chain connects TRBV6-6 to TRBJ2-7; TRBD1 is a possible D gene (5 bases). Germline assignment: CDR1 MNHNY and CDR2 SVGAGI (reference sequence). This CDR3 is 13 amino acids long. The CDR3 DNA is TGTACCAGCACCGGCACAGGCGACTACGAGCAGTACTTC. Translated: CTSTGTGDYEQYF.